Following are 27 T cell receptor beta chains from one sample sequenced in a study of intratumoral heterogeneity in liver cancer. Here immunoSEQ multiplex PCR was the method, and the copy in TCRdb shows in-frame clones only, minus some. The sample includes just over 20,000 clones, just under 75% of them seen just once. The sample was tumor-adjacent normal tissue, taken before any cancer treatment. The receptor set was obtained from a woman aged 70 to 79 with hepatocellular carcinoma.

The chain couples TRBV28 to TRBJ2-7; 9 nucleotides line up with TRBD1. Germline V gene sequence: CDR1 MDHEN, CDR2 SYDVKM. After removal of 6 bases from V and 2 bases from J, the junction contained 5 bases not matched to a gene. This CDR3 is 14 amino acids long. This chain's CDR3 is CASRGQGGAYEQYF. CDR3 nucleotide sequence: TGTGCCAGCAGGGGACAGGGTGGTGCCTACGAGCAGTACTTC.

A few counts support this clone. The V call is TRBV18, the J call TRBJ1-4; no firm D call. The CDR3 runs 13 residues. Germline V gene sequence: CDR1 KGHSH, CDR2 LQKENI. The V and J ends lost 1 base and 8 bases respectively, with 8 bases between them. The CDR3 bases are TGTGCCAGCTCACCACAGGGAGGCGAAAAACTGTTTTTT. Protein product: CASSPQGGEKLFF.

The chain combines TRBV5-1 with TRBJ2-1; D is perhaps TRBD2 (6 bases). CDR3 length equals 16 residues. CDR1 is SGHRS, CDR2 YFSETQ, per germline. V was shortened by 5 bases and J by 5 bases, with 20 bases between the two germline ends. The CDR3 loop is CASSPRRDAGNNEQFF. Written as DNA, the CDR3 is TGCGCCAGCAGTCCAAGGAGGGATGCTGGCAACAATGAGCAGTTCTTC. Combining the CDR3 with reference TRBV5-1 and TRBJ2-1 gives the whole variable domain KAGVTQTPRYLIKTRGQQVTLSCSPISGHRSVSWYQQTPGQGLQFLFEYFSETQRNKGNFPGRFSGRQFSNSRSEMNVSTLELGDSALYLCASSPRRDAGNNEQFFGPGTRLTVL.

This clone came up a few times. The chain has TRBV25-1 and TRBJ1-1; D remains ambiguous. Germline V gene lookup returns CDR1 MGHDK and CDR2 SYGVNS. Trimming took off 3 bases at V and 4 bases at J, with 6 bases between the two ends. This CDR3 spans 12 amino acids. In DNA form, the CDR3 reads TGTGCCAGCAGTGATCCCGGCACTGAAGCTTTCTTT. It is translated as CASSDPGTEAFF.

V gene TRBV27 combines with J gene TRBJ2-7; D call uncertain. Germline CDR1 and CDR2: MNHEY and SMNVEV (reference sequence). V lost 2 bases and J lost 5, with 16 bases in between. There are 15 residues in the CDR3. The CDR3: CASSLVAEPSHEQYF. CDR3 DNA sequence: TGTGCCAGCAGTTTAGTGGCCGAACCCTCACACGAGCAGTACTTC.

This chain connects TRBV3-1 (or the pseudogene TRBV3-2) to TRBJ2-5, with 12 bases that match TRBD2. The CDR3 runs 16 residues. Germline CDR1 and CDR2: LGHDT and YNNKEL (reference sequence). V gave up 0 bases and J gave up 4 bases; unmatched junction bases: 3. For the CDR3, the DNA is TGTGCCAGCAGCCAAGATAAGGGACTAGCGGGAGAGACCCAGTACTTC. Protein: CASSQDKGLAGETQYF.

By frequency in the sample, this clone is medium-sized. V and J are TRBV30 and TRBJ2-7; 7 nucleotides align to TRBD2. V was pared by 2 bases and J by 6 bases, with 16 bases of the junction left unmatched. Germline-derived CDR1 and CDR2 are GTSNPN and SVGIG (reference sequence). CDR3 length: 16 residues. CDR3 in DNA: TGTGCCTGGAGTTTGGGAGGGGTAACCAGATTTTCCGAGCAGTACTTC. Translating gives CAWSLGGVTRFSEQYF.

By share, this clone ranks as medium-sized. The genes are TRBV6-1 and TRBJ2-6; D is tentatively TRBD1 or TRBD2 (6 bases each). The CDR3 is 17 residues long. V lost 4 bases and J lost 3, with 16 bases in between. Germline V lookup: CDR1 MNHNS, CDR2 SASEGT. The CDR3 DNA sequence: TGTGCCAGCAGTGCACAAGGGGGACTTGGTGGGGCCAACGTCCTGACTTTC. Its protein is CASSAQGGLGGANVLTF.

The V and J genes are TRBV28 and TRBJ2-7; 9 bases align to TRBD2. Germline-derived CDR1 and CDR2 are MDHEN and SYDVKM. The CDR3 covers 14 residues. J gave up 3 bases and V 7 bases, and 7 bases lay outside the gene matches. The DNA of the CDR3 is TGTGCCAGCATGCGGGCTAGCGGGGTCTACGAGCAGTACTTC. Translating it yields CASMRASGVYEQYF.

This clone was observed a single time. The rearrangement uses TRBV3-1 (or the pseudogene TRBV3-2) and TRBJ1-1, with no clear D. The CDR3 has 14 amino acids. The germline V and J ends were trimmed by 6 bases and 1 base, with 12 bases remaining between them. Germline assignment: CDR1 LGHDT and CDR2 YNNKEL (reference sequence). DNA for the CDR3: TGTGCCAGCAGGCCACGGGCAGGGAACACTGAAGCTTTCTTT. Its protein product is CASRPRAGNTEAFF.

The gene calls are TRBV28 and TRBJ1-1, with TRBD1 as a possible D gene (5 bases). CDR3 length: 14 amino acids. Trimming cost V 7 bases and J 4 bases, with 16 bases left between them. Germline loops: CDR1 MDHEN, CDR2 SYDVKM. This chain's CDR3 is CASTFSGAGTEAFF. CDR3 bases: TGTGCCAGCACCTTTTCCGGGGCGGGCACTGAAGCTTTCTTT.

The rearrangement uses TRBV19 and TRBJ1-2, with 9 nucleotides matching TRBD1. V lost 1 base and J lost 7; bases outside the gene matches: 7. This CDR3 is built from 15 residues. The germline V gene encodes CDR1 LNHDA and CDR2 SQIVND (reference sequence). CDR3 sequence (DNA): TGTGCCAGTAGTATAGCGGGACAGGGAACAGGTGGCTACACCTTC. Protein sequence: CASSIAGQGTGGYTF.

This clone is termed medium-sized (0.01 to 0.1%). The gene calls are TRBV10-1 and TRBJ2-3, with TRBD1 identical over 7 bases. CDR1 and CDR2 from the germline V gene are WNHNN and SYGVQD (reference sequence). Trimming at V came to 5 bases and at J to 1 base, leaving 3 bases not matched to a gene. The CDR3 totals 14 residues. CDR3 nucleotides: TGCGCCAGCAGTCGGGACAGTCGCACAGATACGCAGTATTTT. It is translated as CASSRDSRTDTQYF.

This clone was recorded a few times. The V call is TRBV5-4, the J call TRBJ1-3; D ambiguous. Trimming cost V 4 bases and J 0 bases, with 11 bases left between them. This CDR3 comprises 15 residues. Germline CDR1 reads SGHNT; CDR2 reads YYREEE (reference sequence). CDR3 region: CASSRDSSSGNTIYF. The CDR3 bases are TGTGCCAGCAGCCGTGACTCGAGCTCTGGAAACACCATATATTTT.

As DNA, the CDR3 is TGTGCCAGCAGCATAGCGGGATTCTCCTACGAGCAGTACTTC. Translation gives CASSIAGFSYEQYF. The chain uses TRBV27 and TRBJ2-7; TRBD2 agrees at 8 bases. With V trimmed by 6 bases and J by 0 bases, 4 bases remained unmatched. CDR1 and CDR2 from the germline V gene are MNHEY and SMNVEV (reference sequence). CDR3 size: 14 residues.

The chain has TRBV7-8 and TRBJ2-7; the D gene could be TRBD1 or TRBD2 (6 bases each). This CDR3 has 15 amino acids. V was pared by 1 base and J by 6 bases, with 16 bases between. CDR1 SGHVS and CDR2 FQNEAQ come from the germline V gene. The CDR3 DNA is TGTGCCAGCAGCTTAGTGGGGGGCGGAATTGCCGAGCAGTACTTC. This encodes CASSLVGGGIAEQYF. Full variable domain (outside the CDR3, taken from reference TRBV7-8 and TRBJ2-7): GAGVSQSPRYKVAKRGQDVALRCDPISGHVSLFWYQQALGQGPEFLTYFQNEAQLDKSGLPSDRFFAERPEGSVSTLKIQRTQQEDSAVYLCASSLVGGGIAEQYFGPGTRLTVT.

This chain uses TRBV12-3 or TRBV12-4 with TRBJ2-3; D is ambiguous. V shed 7 bases and J shed 2 bases, with 10 bases lying between them. The CDR3 spans 13 residues. The CDR3 loop is CASNLGNTDTQYF. CDR3 nucleotide sequence: TGTGCCAGCAACCTTGGTAACACAGATACGCAGTATTTT.

The CDR3 region has the DNA TGTGCCAGCAGTTTAGGGTGGACCCGACCCTCCTACAATGAGCAGTTCTTC. The encoded protein is CASSLGWTRPSYNEQFF. J is TRBJ2-1 and V is TRBV28; D gene uncertain. The CDR3 runs to 17 residues. Trimming took off 2 bases at V and 0 bases at J, with 14 bases between the two ends. Per the germline V gene, CDR1 is MDHEN and CDR2 is SYDVKM. The full variable domain, completed using reference TRBV28 and TRBJ2-1, is DVKVTQSSRYLVKRTGEKVFLECVQDMDHENMFWYRQDPGLGLRLIYFSYDVKMKEKGDIPEGYSVSREKKERFSLILESASTNQTSMYLCASSLGWTRPSYNEQFFGPGTRLTVL.

With regard to this clone: This CDR3 is also generated by other DNA sequences in the sample. The V and J genes are TRBV11-3 and TRBJ2-7; the D is unclear. This CDR3 has 14 amino acids. The V end lost 1 base, the J end lost 0 bases, and 7 bases lay between the germline ends. The V gene's germline CDR1 is SGHNT and CDR2 YENEEA. DNA of the CDR3: TGTGCCAGCAGCTTAGGTCCGAGCTCCTACGAGCAGTACTTC. Translated, it gives CASSLGPSSYEQYF.

The genes are TRBV5-1 and TRBJ2-3; D not resolved. Germline V gene lookup returns CDR1 SGHRS and CDR2 YFSETQ. The CDR3 contains 15 residues. V lost 0 bases and J 2 bases, leaving 10 bases between the germline ends. The CDR3 sequence: CASSLAPATTDTQYF. CDR3 DNA: TGCGCCAGCAGCTTGGCGCCAGCAACCACAGATACGCAGTATTTT.

The chain joins TRBV6-5 to TRBJ2-7; the D is unclear. The V end lost 0 bases, the J end lost 4 bases, and 7 bases lay between the germline ends. This CDR3 contains 13 residues. Germline-derived CDR1 and CDR2 are MNHEY and SVGAGI. The DNA of the CDR3 is TGTGCCAGCAGTTACTCGTCCTTATACGAGCAGTACTTC. It is translated as CASSYSSLYEQYF.

The rearrangement uses TRBV6-1 and TRBJ1-5; a weak D match, TRBD1 (5 bases). CDR3 size: 15 residues. Germline-derived CDR1 and CDR2 are MNHNS and SASEGT. Trimming pared 1 base from V and 7 bases from J, leaving 14 bases between. This CDR3 is CASSEEFQGSQPQHF. CDR3 sequence (DNA): TGTGCCAGCAGTGAAGAATTTCAGGGAAGCCAGCCCCAGCATTTT.

This clone was seen just once. The chain uses TRBV6-5 and TRBJ2-3; TRBD2 is a possible D gene (6 bases). This CDR3 has 13 amino acids. V was trimmed by 10 bases and J by 1 base, leaving 12 bases between them. Germline-derived CDR1 and CDR2 are MNHEY and SVGAGI. The DNA of the CDR3 is TGTGCCACGGGACCGGGGGGCACAGATACGCAGTATTTT. It encodes CATGPGGTDTQYF.

This chain joins TRBV9 and TRBJ2-1; 10 bases match TRBD2. The CDR3 runs to 16 residues. The J segment lost 7 bases and the V segment lost 1 base, leaving 8 bases of the junction unmatched. Germline V gene data show CDR1 as SGDLS and CDR2 as YYNGEE. In DNA form, the CDR3 reads TGTGCCAGCAGCGTAAACAAGCGGGAGGGCATAAATGAGCAGTTCTTC. Its translation: CASSVNKREGINEQFF.

The chain uses TRBV5-6 and TRBJ1-2, with 9 bases matching TRBD1. V was clipped by 2 bases and J by 7 bases; unmatched bases: 12. CDR1 SGHDT and CDR2 YYEEEE come from the germline V gene. There are 16 residues in the CDR3. The CDR3 region is CASSLVRQGVFGGYTF. CDR3 sequence (DNA): TGTGCCAGCAGCTTAGTCCGACAGGGGGTTTTTGGTGGCTACACCTTC.

V gene TRBV6-5 combines with J gene TRBJ1-3; 8 bases agree with TRBD1. Trimming at V came to 6 bases and at J to 0 bases, leaving 4 bases not matched to a gene. The CDR3 has 15 amino acids. The germline gives CDR1 MNHEY, CDR2 SVGAGI. The CDR3 sequence: CASRDRVRSGNTIYF. DNA of the CDR3: TGTGCCAGCAGGGACAGGGTCCGCTCTGGAAACACCATATATTTT.

This clone was observed a few times. The chain combines TRBV2 with TRBJ2-7; 9 nucleotides align to TRBD2. V shed 7 bases, J shed 2 bases, and the junction held 15 bases outside the gene matches. CDR1 and CDR2 (germline): SNHLY, FYNNEI. This CDR3 is 17 amino acids long. The CDR3 sequence: CASKYLAGLLTTYEQYF. In nucleotides, the CDR3 is TGTGCCAGCAAGTACCTAGCGGGACTCCTCACTACCTACGAGCAGTACTTC. Looking up the rest from reference TRBV2 and TRBJ2-7 gives the full variable domain: EPEVTQTPSHQVTQMGQEVILRCVPISNHLYFYWYRQILGQKVEFLVSFYNNEISEKSEIFDDQFSVERPDGSNFTLKIRSTKLEDSAMYFCASKYLAGLLTTYEQYFGPGTRLTVT.